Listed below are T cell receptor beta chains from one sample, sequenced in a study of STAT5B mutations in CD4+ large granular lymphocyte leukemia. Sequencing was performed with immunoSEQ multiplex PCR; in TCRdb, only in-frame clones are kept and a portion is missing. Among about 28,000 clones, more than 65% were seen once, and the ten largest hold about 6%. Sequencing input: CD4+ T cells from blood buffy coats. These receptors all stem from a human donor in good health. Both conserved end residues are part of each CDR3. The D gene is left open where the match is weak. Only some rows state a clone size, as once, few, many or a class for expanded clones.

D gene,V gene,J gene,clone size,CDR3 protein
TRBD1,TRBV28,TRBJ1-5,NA,CASSLWTGGFQPQHF
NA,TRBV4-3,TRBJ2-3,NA,CASKVGGTDTQYF
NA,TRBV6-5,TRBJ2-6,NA,CASRSSGANVLTF
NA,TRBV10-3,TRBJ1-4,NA,CAISERGTSEKLFF
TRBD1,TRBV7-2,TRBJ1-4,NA,CASSLGQGAEKLFF
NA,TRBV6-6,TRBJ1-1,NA,CASSYEGGTEAFF
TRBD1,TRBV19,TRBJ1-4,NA,CASNNRGSGEKLFF
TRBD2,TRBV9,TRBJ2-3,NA,CASSVFAGGLITDTQYF
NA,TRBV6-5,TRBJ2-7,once,CAAEGFGRGYEQYF
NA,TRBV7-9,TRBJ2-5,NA,CASSMVGQETQYF
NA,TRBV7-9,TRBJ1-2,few,CASSLASPDAGGYTF
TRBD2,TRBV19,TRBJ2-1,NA,CASSLTSGGYNEQFF
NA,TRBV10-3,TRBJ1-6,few,CAIAAVNSPLHF
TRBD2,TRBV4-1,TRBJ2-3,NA,CASSQERATGILAGGSTDTQYF
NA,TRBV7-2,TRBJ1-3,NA,CASSLSLTGNTIYF
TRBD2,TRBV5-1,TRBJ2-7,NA,CASSPELAGGNEQYF
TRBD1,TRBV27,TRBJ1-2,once,CASTTGTGEDYGYTF
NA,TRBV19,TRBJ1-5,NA,CASSRLGSGQPQHF
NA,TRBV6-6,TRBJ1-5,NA,CASSGPNQPQHF
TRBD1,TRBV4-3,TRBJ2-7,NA,CASSQVGDRGPKQYF
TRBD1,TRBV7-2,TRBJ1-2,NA,CASSLIEGQGYGYTF
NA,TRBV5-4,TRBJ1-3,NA,CASSLQGRSSGNTIYF
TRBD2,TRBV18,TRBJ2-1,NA,CASSPPAGGYNEQFF
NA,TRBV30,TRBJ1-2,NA,CAWSSPTNHSRVGYTF
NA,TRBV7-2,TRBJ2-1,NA,CASSPPLDNEQFF
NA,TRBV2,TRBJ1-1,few,CASSEHRMNTEAFF
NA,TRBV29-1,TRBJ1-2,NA,CSVESGYGYTF
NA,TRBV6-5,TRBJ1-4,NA,CASSYEGETEKLFF
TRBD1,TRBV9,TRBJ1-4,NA,CASSLGQVQNEKLFF
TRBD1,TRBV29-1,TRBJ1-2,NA,CSVERPGTESHTF
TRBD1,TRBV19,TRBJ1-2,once,CASSTRDRGIGYTF
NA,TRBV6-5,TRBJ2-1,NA,CASNPLTGEEQFF
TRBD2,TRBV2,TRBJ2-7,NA,CASSEAGLASNEQYF
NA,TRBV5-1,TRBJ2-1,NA,CASSLAPGGRNNEQFF
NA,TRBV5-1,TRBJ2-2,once,CASSEGGTGELFF
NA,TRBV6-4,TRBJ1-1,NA,CATSYRENTEAFF
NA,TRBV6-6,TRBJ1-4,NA,CASSSSAISEKLFF
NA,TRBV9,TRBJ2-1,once,CASSAKYEQFF
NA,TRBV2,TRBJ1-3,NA,CASSENASGNTIYF
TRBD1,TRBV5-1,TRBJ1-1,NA,CASSPGQGIEAFF
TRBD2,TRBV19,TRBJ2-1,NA,CASSGPATSGNEQFF
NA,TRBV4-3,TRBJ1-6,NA,CASSQVANIDNSPLHF